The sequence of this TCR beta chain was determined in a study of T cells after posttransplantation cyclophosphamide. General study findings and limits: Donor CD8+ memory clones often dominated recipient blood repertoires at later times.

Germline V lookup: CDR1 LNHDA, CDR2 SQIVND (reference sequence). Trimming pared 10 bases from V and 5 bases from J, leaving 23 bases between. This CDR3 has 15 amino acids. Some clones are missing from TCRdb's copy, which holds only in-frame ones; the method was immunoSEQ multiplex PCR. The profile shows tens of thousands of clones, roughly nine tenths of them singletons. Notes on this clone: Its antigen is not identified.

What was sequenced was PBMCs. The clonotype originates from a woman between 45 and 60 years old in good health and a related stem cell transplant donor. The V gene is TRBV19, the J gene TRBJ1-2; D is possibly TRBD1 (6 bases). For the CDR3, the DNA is TGTGCCACCTTAGATCGAGGCAGGGGCTTTTATGGCTACACCTTC. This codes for CATLDRGRGFYGYTF.